The TCR beta chain described here comes from a study of early T cells in non-severe SARS-CoV-2 infection. Study context: Bulk RNA isolated from unsorted whole blood underwent sequencing; chains were not paired.

The CDR3 contains 16 residues. Germline loops: CDR1 SEHNR, CDR2 FQNEAQ (reference sequence). Trimming at V came to 6 bases and at J to 0 bases, leaving 6 bases not matched to a gene. The library protocol tagged individual cDNA molecules with unique molecular identifiers. MiXCR, applied by TCRdb to the 5' RACE reads, yields one record per CDR3 protein. The top ten hold 4.4% of the sample, which has tens of thousands of distinct CDR3 sequences, less than 7% seen once. This clonotype was recorded many times. The sequence was collected from an adult who was a healthcare worker with PCR-confirmed SARS-CoV-2 infection or an uninfected control (not recorded which). J is TRBJ2-3 and V is TRBV7-9, with 10 bases matching TRBD2. Source: whole blood, taken at baseline. Here the CDR3 reads CASREGLAASTDTQYF. CDR3 sequence (DNA): TGTGCCAGCAGGGAAGGACTAGCGGCTAGCACAGATACGCAGTATTTT.